There are a few counts of the clone carrying this TCR beta chain. The antigen remains unidentified. These data are taken from a study of response to subunit inactivated influenza vaccine. TCRdb reprocessed the RT-PCR reads via MiXCR and lists one record per CDR3 protein. Counted here are 550,000 to 600,000 distinct CDR3 sequences, around 11% occurring once; the ten biggest clones make up 10%. Findings and limits, study-wide: The authors suggested that few new T cells are recruited per seasonal influenza vaccination.

Sequences were derived from PBMCs from blood, sampled on the day of vaccination. This clonotype originated in a man between 50 and 59 years old who received an inactivated influenza vaccine.

CDR3 protein: CASSTRHLRDTQYF. The CDR3 DNA reads TGTGCCAGCAGTACTAGACACCTGCGGGATACGCAGTATTTT. The V call is TRBV6-5, the J call TRBJ2-3; TRBD2 might be the D (5 bases). Germline V gene data show CDR1 as MNHEY and CDR2 as SVGAGI. The CDR3 runs 14 residues. Trimming removed 5 bases from V and 6 bases from J, with 15 bases in between.